These 8 T cell receptor beta chains came from one sample sequenced in a study of cytomegalovirus exposure and HLA in healthy donors. Profiling relied on immunoSEQ multiplex PCR, and the TCRdb table lists in-frame clones only, not all of them. The sample has some 70,000 clones, roughly 96% seen once; the top ten hold around 2.5%. Sequencing was carried out using PBMCs. These receptors came from a man younger than 35 in good health and CMV-seronegative.

The chain uses TRBV6-5 and TRBJ1-2; D gene ambiguous. Per the germline V gene, CDR1 is MNHEY and CDR2 is SVGAGI. The CDR3 runs 13 residues. Trimming cost V 7 bases and J 8 bases, with 17 bases left between them. In DNA, the CDR3 is TGTGCCAGCACCGACGGGGTTGTGAGCGGCTACACCTTC. Protein product: CASTDGVVSGYTF.

The rearrangement uses TRBV9 and TRBJ2-2; 7 nucleotides agree with TRBD2. The V gene's germline CDR1 is SGDLS and CDR2 YYNGEE. Trimming removed 4 bases from V and 0 bases from J; junction bases left unmatched: 6. CDR3 length equals 16 residues. The CDR3 DNA reads TGTGCCAGCAGCCCGCAGCGGGGCCCGAACACCGGGGAGCTGTTTTTT. Amino acids: CASSPQRGPNTGELFF.

The rearrangement joins TRBV6-1 to TRBJ2-5; D may be TRBD1 (7 bases). Germline V lookup: CDR1 MNHNS, CDR2 SASEGT. Trimming took 10 bases from V and 5 from J, leaving 17 bases between them. CDR3 length equals 13 residues. The CDR3 loop is CATPLTGRETQYF. CDR3 sequence (DNA): TGTGCCACCCCGTTGACAGGGAGGGAGACCCAGTACTTC.

The chain joins TRBV2 to TRBJ2-1, with TRBD2 matching over 10 bases. Losses at the gene ends were 8 bases for V and 5 bases for J; bases not matched to a gene: 6. Germline V CDR1 and CDR2: SNHLY, FYNNEI. The CDR3 runs 14 residues. CDR3 coding DNA: TGTGCCAGCGCAACTAGCGGGACCCACAATGAGCAGTTCTTC. Its protein product is CASATSGTHNEQFF.

J is TRBJ1-1 and V is TRBV10-3; D may be TRBD1 (5 bases). The CDR3 has 13 amino acids. The germline V and J ends were trimmed by 9 bases and 4 bases, with 15 bases remaining between them. CDR1 and CDR2 (germline): ENHRY, SYGVKD. The CDR3 here is CAIKGAATTEAFF. The DNA of the CDR3 is TGTGCCATTAAAGGGGCTGCGACCACTGAAGCTTTCTTT.

The chain has TRBV6-1 and TRBJ1-5; 7 nucleotides align to TRBD1. J lost 5 bases, V lost 3 bases, and 1 base had no gene match. The CDR3 has 13 residues. Germline assignment: CDR1 MNHNS and CDR2 SASEGT. CDR3 sequence: CASSDRGDQPQHF. The CDR3 DNA reads TGTGCCAGCAGTGACAGGGGGGATCAGCCCCAGCATTTT.

The CDR3 bases are TGTGCCAGCAGCGCCGTCGGTTTCACAGATACGCAGTATTTT. This encodes CASSAVGFTDTQYF. V is TRBV9 and J is TRBJ2-3; D unclear. Per the germline V gene, CDR1 is SGDLS and CDR2 is YYNGEE. This CDR3 comprises 14 residues. Trimming removed 3 bases from V and 2 bases from J, with 10 bases in between.

This clone was counted only a few times. The chain is built from TRBV7-2 and TRBJ1-2; a possible D gene is TRBD1 (5 bases). The CDR3 totals 13 residues. Germline V gene lookup returns CDR1 SGHTA and CDR2 FQGNSA. Trimming left V 2 bases short and J 8 bases short, with 12 bases between. The CDR3 sequence is CASSLMGLQGYTF. CDR3 sequence (DNA): TGTGCCAGCAGCTTAATGGGACTTCAAGGCTACACCTTC. Supplemented by reference TRBV7-2 and TRBJ1-2, the full variable domain reads GAGVSQSPSNKVTEKGKDVELRCDPISGHTALYWYRQSLGQGLEFLIYFQGNSAPDKSGLPSDRFSAERTGGSVSTLTIQRTQQEDSAVYLCASSLMGLQGYTFGSGTRLTVV.